The 25 T cell receptor beta chains below were found in one sample sequenced in a study of cytomegalovirus exposure and HLA in healthy donors (dated by TCRdb to 2016 to 2017). The library was obtained by the immunoSEQ multiplex PCR assay. The source is immuneACCESS, and TCRdb retained only in-frame sequences with V and J called. Part of the clones is not carried over; for the studies checked, unresolved V genes explain less than half of this, and the remainder is unexplained. The table for this sample lists 200,000 to 250,000 clones; roughly 87% of them were counted only once. Together, the top ten hold 12% of the sample. Sequencing was carried out using PBMCs. The receptors shown here come from a man in his late teens or twenties in good health and CMV-seropositive.

In its sample, this clone was seen once. The chain has TRBV9 and TRBJ1-1; D ambiguous. The germline gives CDR1 SGDLS, CDR2 YYNGEE. Deletions cut 3 bases from V and 6 bases from J, with 15 bases between. This CDR3 is built from 14 residues. The CDR3 loop is CASSAQLEGSEAFF. CDR3 bases: TGTGCCAGCAGCGCCCAGTTAGAAGGCTCTGAAGCTTTCTTT. The variable domain in full, with the rest retrieved from reference TRBV9 and TRBJ1-1, is DSGVTQTPKHLITATGQRVTLRCSPRSGDLSVYWYQQSLDQGLQFLIQYYNGEERAKGNILERFSAQQFPDLHSELNLSSLELGDSALYFCASSAQLEGSEAFFGQGTRLTVV.

The chain joins TRBV2 to TRBJ2-7; D gene unclear. Trimming took off 8 bases at V and 4 bases at J, with 6 bases between the two ends. CDR3 length: 10 residues. Germline CDR1 and CDR2: SNHLY and FYNNEI. The CDR3 here is CASATYEQYF. The CDR3 DNA reads TGTGCCAGCGCGACTTACGAGCAGTACTTC.

The genes are TRBV4-1 and TRBJ2-7; 8 bases align to TRBD1. The CDR3 contains 14 residues. J was trimmed by 6 bases and V by 1 base; bases with no gene match: 5. The V gene's germline CDR1 is MGHRA and CDR2 YSYEKL. The DNA for the CDR3 is TGCGCCAGCAGCCAAGGGACAGGGCCCTCCGAGCAGTACTTC. Translating it yields CASSQGTGPSEQYF.

The V call is TRBV6-1, the J call TRBJ2-1, with 7 bases lining up with TRBD1. V lost 10 bases and J lost 7; bases outside the gene matches: 10. The CDR3 loop spans 13 amino acids. Looked up from germline, CDR1 is MNHNS and CDR2 is SASEGT. CDR3 region: CATLLTGFNEQFF. The CDR3 region has the DNA TGTGCCACCCTACTGACAGGGTTTAATGAGCAGTTCTTC.

The rearrangement uses TRBV9 and TRBJ2-3, with a tentative D call TRBD2 (7 bases). V was cut by 4 bases and J by 5 bases, with 17 bases left in between. Looked up from germline, CDR1 is SGDLS and CDR2 is YYNGEE. CDR3 length equals 15 residues. CDR3 protein: CASSPSGGQGDTQYF. The CDR3 region has the DNA TGTGCCAGCAGCCCCTCCGGGGGGCAGGGAGATACGCAGTATTTT.

This sequence joins TRBV9 and TRBJ2-1; 7 nucleotides line up with TRBD2. Germline CDR1 is SGDLS and CDR2 is YYNGEE. CDR3 length: 14 residues. V lost 0 bases, J lost 9 bases, and 6 bases stayed unmatched. The CDR3 DNA reads as TGTGCCAGCAGCGTAGGTGGGCGGGAGATTGAGCAGTTCTTC. It translates to CASSVGGREIEQFF.

The chain uses TRBV5-1 and TRBJ2-4; TRBD1 matches 8 bases. The V segment lost 4 bases and the J segment 7 bases; nucleotides outside the gene matches: 10. The CDR3 loop spans 15 amino acids. Germline CDR1 reads SGHRS; CDR2 reads YFSETQ. CDR3: CASSTGTDRGNIQYF. CDR3 DNA: TGCGCCAGCAGCACCGGGACAGACAGGGGCAACATTCAGTACTTC.

This clone has more than one count but fewer than ten. The chain joins TRBV19 to TRBJ1-1; a weak D match, TRBD1 (5 bases). Germline CDR1 is LNHDA and CDR2 is SQIVND (reference sequence). The V and J ends lost 8 bases and 1 base respectively, with 14 bases between them. The CDR3 has 14 residues. The CDR3 sequence: CASGTGTANTEAFF. CDR3 nucleotides: TGTGCCAGTGGCACCGGGACGGCGAACACTGAAGCTTTCTTT.

This clone was seen only a few times. This sequence joins TRBV2 and TRBJ1-1, with D possibly TRBD1 on 6 matching bases. The CDR3 contains 14 residues. Germline loops: CDR1 SNHLY, CDR2 FYNNEI. Deletions cut 4 bases from V and 4 bases from J, with 13 bases between. Written as DNA, the CDR3 is TGTGCCAGCAGTGTCTTGGGGGCGCGCACTGAAGCTTTCTTT. It specifies CASSVLGARTEAFF.

This chain uses TRBV19 with TRBJ2-7, with TRBD1 identical over 7 bases. The CDR3 totals 13 residues. Trimming took 6 bases from V and 3 from J; bases not matched to a gene: 5. Germline values: CDR1 LNHDA, CDR2 SQIVND (reference sequence). The CDR3 DNA reads as TGTGCCAGTAGGGGGACAGACAGCTACGAGCAGTACTTC. Its protein is CASRGTDSYEQYF.

This chain uses TRBV6-1 with TRBJ1-1, with unresolved D. This CDR3 is built from 14 residues. V lost 6 bases and J lost 1, with 12 bases in between. Germline V gives CDR1 MNHNS, CDR2 SASEGT. In DNA form, the CDR3 reads TGTGCCAGCAGCCAGACACGATGGAACACTGAAGCTTTCTTT. As protein: CASSQTRWNTEAFF.

V and J are TRBV5-1 and TRBJ2-5; 13 nucleotides line up with TRBD2. Germline V gene sequence: CDR1 SGHRS, CDR2 YFSETQ. The CDR3 contains 16 residues. V was clipped by 0 bases and J by 4 bases; unmatched bases: 3. For the CDR3, the DNA is TGCGCCAGCAGCTTGGGGGGACTAGCGGGGCGAGAGACCCAGTACTTC. Translating gives CASSLGGLAGRETQYF.

The rearrangement links TRBV2 to TRBJ1-2; possibly TRBD1 for D (6 bases). The germline V gene has CDR1 SNHLY and CDR2 FYNNEI. There are 13 residues in the CDR3. V lost 0 bases and J 7 bases, leaving 9 bases between the germline ends. This CDR3 is CASSEAGGGGYTF. CDR3 nucleotide sequence: TGTGCCAGCAGTGAAGCGGGGGGCGGTGGCTACACCTTC.

The chain combines TRBV29-1 with TRBJ2-1; D unclear. V lost 0 bases and J 7 bases, leaving 7 bases between the germline ends. The CDR3 spans 12 residues. Germline V gives CDR1 SQVTM, CDR2 ANQGSEA. The DNA of the CDR3 is TGCAGCGTTGAAGAGATAGTTAATGAGCAGTTCTTC. It codes for CSVEEIVNEQFF.

The chain carries TRBV28 and TRBJ1-1; possibly TRBD1 for D (5 bases). The CDR3 totals 13 residues. Trimming stripped 6 bases from V and 3 bases from J, with 11 bases between. Germline V CDR1 and CDR2: MDHEN, SYDVKM. CDR3 sequence (DNA): TGTGCCAGCAGGACGGTAGGGGACACTGAAGCTTTCTTT. Translating gives CASRTVGDTEAFF.

DNA of the CDR3: TGTGCCTGGACCCCGACTATTGATGAAAAACTGTTTTTT. Its translation: CAWTPTIDEKLFF. This chain links TRBV30 with TRBJ1-4; no definite D call. Per the germline V gene, CDR1 is GTSNPN and CDR2 is SVGIG (reference sequence). Trimming removed 4 bases at V and 6 bases at J, with 12 bases between. CDR3 length: 13 residues.

This clone appeared once. The genes are TRBV30 and TRBJ2-1; 8 nucleotides agree with TRBD2. The CDR3 is 14 residues long. With 2 bases clipped from V and 8 bases from J, the junction kept 8 bases outside the gene matches. CDR1 is GTSNPN and CDR2 is SVGIG in the germline V gene (reference sequence). The CDR3 DNA is TGTGCCTGGAGTTCCGGACTAGCCATCGATGAGCAGTTCTTC. It encodes CAWSSGLAIDEQFF. The full variable domain, in which reference TRBV30 and TRBJ2-1 provide the parts outside the CDR3, is SQTIHQWPATLVQPVGSPLSLECTVEGTSNPNLYWYRQAAGRGLQLLFYSVGIGQISSEVPQNLSASRPQDRQFILSSKKLLLSDSGFYLCAWSSGLAIDEQFFGPGTRLTVL.

This clone was counted a single time. The V gene is TRBV28, the J gene TRBJ2-3; D gene uncertain. The CDR3 has 14 residues. Trimming took off 5 bases at V and 4 bases at J, with 13 bases between the two ends. Germline V gene data show CDR1 as MDHEN and CDR2 as SYDVKM. The CDR3 region is CASSAGLIADTQYF. CDR3 bases: TGTGCCAGCAGTGCAGGATTGATTGCAGATACGCAGTATTTT.

The V and J genes are TRBV27 and TRBJ2-3, with a possible D match to TRBD1 (7 bases). CDR3 length equals 15 residues. CDR1 is MNHEY and CDR2 is SMNVEV in the germline V gene (reference sequence). The V end lost 7 bases, the J end lost 7 bases, and 21 bases lay between the germline ends. CDR3 amino acids: CASTPGRGVSNTQYF. CDR3 DNA: TGTGCCAGCACCCCTGGCAGGGGGGTCTCAAATACGCAGTATTTT.

The V and J genes are TRBV5-4 and TRBJ2-2, with D possibly TRBD1 on 6 matching bases. In germline, CDR1 is SGHNT, CDR2 YYREEE (reference sequence). The V and J ends lost 3 bases and 7 bases respectively, with 10 bases between them. This CDR3 has 13 residues. The CDR3 loop reads CASSSTGIGELFF. As DNA, the CDR3 is TGTGCCAGCAGCTCGACAGGTATCGGGGAGCTGTTTTTT.

About this clone: Other nucleotide sequences in the sample specify the same CDR3. CDR3: CASSPAGGETQYF. In nucleotides, the CDR3 is TGCGCCAGCAGTCCCGCCGGAGGGGAGACCCAGTACTTC. The rearrangement joins TRBV5-1 to TRBJ2-5, with D tentatively TRBD2 (6 bases). From germline, CDR1 is SGHRS and CDR2 YFSETQ. V dropped 5 bases and J dropped 5 bases, with 13 bases sitting between them. The CDR3 totals 13 residues.

The chain recombines TRBV28 with TRBJ1-5, with 7 bases matching TRBD1. The junction had 4 bases not matched to a gene; V was cut back by 7 bases and J by 7 bases. The CDR3 runs 12 residues. Looked up from germline, CDR1 is MDHEN and CDR2 is SYDVKM. The CDR3, as DNA: TGTGCCAGCACTTCACAGGGGCAGCCCCAGCATTTT. It specifies CASTSQGQPQHF. The variable domain in full, with the rest retrieved from reference TRBV28 and TRBJ1-5, is DVKVTQSSRYLVKRTGEKVFLECVQDMDHENMFWYRQDPGLGLRLIYFSYDVKMKEKGDIPEGYSVSREKKERFSLILESASTNQTSMYLCASTSQGQPQHFGDGTRLSIL.

The chain couples TRBV6-5 to TRBJ2-2, with TRBD1 as a possible D gene (5 bases). This CDR3 spans 13 amino acids. The germline CDR1 and CDR2 sequences are MNHEY and SVGAGI. Trimming removed 6 bases at V and 7 bases at J, with 12 bases between. The CDR3 DNA reads as TGTGCCAGCAGGCCCCCAGGGATCGGGGAGCTGTTTTTT. Its protein product is CASRPPGIGELFF.

This clone was recorded once. This sequence joins TRBV29-1 and TRBJ1-1, with 7 nucleotides matching TRBD1. CDR3 length: 12 residues. The trim removed 8 bases at V and 7 bases at J, leaving 10 bases unmatched. Germline assignment: CDR1 SQVTM and CDR2 ANQGSEA. CDR3 sequence reads: CSTGTALYEAFF. CDR3 nucleotide sequence: TGCAGCACAGGGACAGCCCTATATGAAGCTTTCTTT.

The chain joins TRBV6-1 to TRBJ1-4; no clear D gene. The germline V and J ends were trimmed by 4 bases and 4 bases, with 13 bases remaining between them. Germline loops: CDR1 MNHNS, CDR2 SASEGT. This CDR3 is 15 amino acids long. Written as DNA, the CDR3 is TGTGCCAGCAGTGCGAGAGAGATATTTAATGAAAAACTGTTTTTT. This codes for CASSAREIFNEKLFF.